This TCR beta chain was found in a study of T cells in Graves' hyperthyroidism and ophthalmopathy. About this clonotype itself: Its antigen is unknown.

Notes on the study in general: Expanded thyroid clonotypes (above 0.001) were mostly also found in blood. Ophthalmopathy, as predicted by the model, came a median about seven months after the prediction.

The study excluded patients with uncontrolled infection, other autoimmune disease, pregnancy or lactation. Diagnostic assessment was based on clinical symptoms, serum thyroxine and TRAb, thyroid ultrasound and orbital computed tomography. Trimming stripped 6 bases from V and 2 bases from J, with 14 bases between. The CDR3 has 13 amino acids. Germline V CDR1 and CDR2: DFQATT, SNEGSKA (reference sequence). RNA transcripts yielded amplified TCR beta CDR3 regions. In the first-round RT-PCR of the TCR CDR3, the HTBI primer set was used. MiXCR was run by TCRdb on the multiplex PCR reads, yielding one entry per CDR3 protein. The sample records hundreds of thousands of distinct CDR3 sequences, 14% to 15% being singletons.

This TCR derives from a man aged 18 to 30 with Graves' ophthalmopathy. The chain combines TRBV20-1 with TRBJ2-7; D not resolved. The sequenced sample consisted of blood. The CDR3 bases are TGCAGTGCCTTGGACCTCCGCCCCTACGAGCAGTACTTC. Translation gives CSALDLRPYEQYF.